The 31 T cell receptor beta chains below come from one sample, sequenced in a study of T cell responses to AZD1222 COVID-19 vaccine. The assay was immunoSEQ multiplex PCR, and TCRdb's table has in-frame clones only and misses some. The data contain more than 150,000 clones, around 89% of them seen just once; the ten biggest clones take up around 6.4%. The input for sequencing was peripheral blood, taken on day 0 of AZD1222 vaccination. The receptors come from an adult in good health.

V gene TRBV18 combines with J gene TRBJ1-5; 9 bases line up with TRBD1. V dropped 3 bases and J dropped 4; count of bases not matched to a gene: 4. This CDR3 is built from 15 residues. The germline V gene encodes CDR1 KGHSH and CDR2 LQKENI. The CDR3 nucleotides are TGTGCCAGCTCACCGGGGACAGGGATAAATCAGCCCCAGCATTTT. Amino acids: CASSPGTGINQPQHF.

The chain employs TRBV7-2 and TRBJ2-7, with TRBD2 identical over 11 bases. The CDR3 extends over 16 amino acids. Trimming cost V 7 bases and J 1 base; bases outside gene matches: 9. Germline V CDR1 and CDR2: SGHTA, FQGNSA. CDR3 amino acids: CASTQIAGGASYEQYF. CDR3 nucleotide sequence: TGTGCCAGCACCCAAATAGCGGGAGGGGCGTCCTACGAGCAGTACTTC.

The J gene is TRBJ2-2, the V gene TRBV7-9, with 8 bases aligning to TRBD2. Losses at the gene ends were 5 bases for V and 4 bases for J; bases not matched to a gene: 9. Germline CDR1 and CDR2: SEHNR and FQNEAQ (reference sequence). The CDR3 is 16 residues long. DNA of the CDR3: TGTGCCAGCAGCGGAAGCGGGAGCGGGTCCACCGGGGAGCTGTTTTTT. This translates into CASSGSGSGSTGELFF.

The rearrangement links TRBV11-2 to TRBJ1-6, with a weak D call TRBD1 (5 bases). The CDR3 runs 12 residues. The germline gives CDR1 SGHAT, CDR2 FQNNGV. The V end was cut by 5 bases, the J end by 12 bases, with 11 bases between. CDR3 sequence (DNA): TGTGCCAGCAGCCTCAGGGTTGGACCCCTCCACTTT. This translates into CASSLRVGPLHF.

By frequency in the sample, this clone is medium-sized. This rearrangement joins TRBV7-9 to TRBJ2-2; D is possibly TRBD1 (5 bases). Germline CDR1 and CDR2: SEHNR and FQNEAQ (reference sequence). This CDR3 has 16 amino acids. With 2 bases removed from V and 6 bases from J, the gap between germline ends came to 16 bases. CDR3 coding DNA: TGTGCCAGCAGCTTACTTGCAGGGTTGAAAGCCGGGGAGCTGTTTTTT. This encodes CASSLLAGLKAGELFF.

The chain uses TRBV5-1 and TRBJ1-5; perhaps TRBD1 as D (5 bases). Trimming cost V 0 bases and J 8 bases, with 24 bases left between them. This CDR3 has 18 residues. CDR1 and CDR2 from the germline V gene are SGHRS and YFSETQ. The CDR3 protein is CASSLVLPGLLTNEPQHF. The CDR3 DNA reads as TGCGCCAGCAGCTTGGTTCTGCCGGGACTCCTGACTAATGAGCCCCAGCATTTT.

This chain connects TRBV5-6 to TRBJ2-7, with a weak D call TRBD2 (6 bases). Looked up from germline, CDR1 is SGHDT and CDR2 is YYEEEE. V shed 4 bases and J shed 6 bases, with 17 bases lying between them. The CDR3 has 14 amino acids. The CDR3 region is CASSLGPGEGEQYF. CDR3 nucleotide sequence: TGTGCCAGCAGCCTAGGACCGGGAGAGGGCGAGCAGTACTTC.

The V and J genes are TRBV30 and TRBJ1-6, with TRBD1 matching over 10 bases. Germline CDR1 is GTSNPN and CDR2 is SVGIG (reference sequence). V was clipped by 0 bases and J by 18 bases; unmatched bases: 5. CDR3 length: 12 amino acids. The CDR3 here is CAWSVGTGEGHF. The DNA of the CDR3 is TGTGCCTGGAGTGTTGGGACAGGGGAAGGCCACTTT.

This clone was recorded once. This chain uses TRBV3-1 (or the pseudogene TRBV3-2) with TRBJ2-6; tentatively, D is TRBD1 or TRBD2 (5 bases each). The ends were cut back, 0 bases at V and 13 bases at J, with 16 bases in the middle. Per germline, CDR1 LGHDT and CDR2 YNNKEL (reference sequence). This CDR3 spans 15 amino acids. Here the CDR3 reads CASSQDNVRGRVLTF. The CDR3 DNA is TGTGCCAGCAGCCAAGATAATGTGAGGGGAAGGGTCCTGACTTTC.

The V and J genes are TRBV28 and TRBJ2-7; D is unclear. This CDR3 region has 12 residues. Germline CDR1 is MDHEN and CDR2 is SYDVKM. Trimming removed 2 bases at V and 3 bases at J, with 5 bases between. Here the CDR3 reads CASSLRFYEQYF. As DNA, the CDR3 is TGTGCCAGCAGTTTACGGTTCTACGAGCAGTACTTC.

J is TRBJ1-3 and V is TRBV7-8; D call uncertain. The CDR3 sequence is 14 residues long. Trimming took off 5 bases at V and 4 bases at J, with 12 bases between the two ends. CDR1 and CDR2 (germline): SGHVS, FQNEAQ. The CDR3 reads CASSLYRSGNTIYF. CDR3 DNA sequence: TGTGCCAGCAGCCTTTATAGGTCCGGAAACACCATATATTTT.

V and J are TRBV5-4 and TRBJ2-3; D may correspond to TRBD1 or TRBD2 (5 bases each). Germline V gene data show CDR1 as SGHNT and CDR2 as YYREEE (reference sequence). The CDR3 loop spans 15 amino acids. The ends were cut back, 1 base at V and 1 base at J, with 10 bases in the middle. CDR3 loop: CASSLLGRRTDTQYF. The CDR3 DNA reads TGTGCCAGCAGCTTGTTGGGACGTCGCACAGATACGCAGTATTTT.

This clone appeared once. The gene calls are TRBV5-4 and TRBJ2-7; 8 bases are a match to TRBD1. The V segment lost 5 bases and the J segment 6 bases; nucleotides outside the gene matches: 7. The CDR3 is 13 amino acids. Germline loops: CDR1 SGHNT, CDR2 YYREEE (reference sequence). The CDR3: CASSSPDRGEQYF. The CDR3 nucleotides read TGTGCCAGCAGTTCTCCTGACAGGGGCGAGCAGTACTTC.

The V call is TRBV6-5, the J call TRBJ2-3; D remains unclear. The V and J ends lost 4 bases and 4 bases respectively, with 15 bases between them. The CDR3 extends over 15 amino acids. From germline, CDR1 is MNHEY and CDR2 SVGAGI. This CDR3 reads CASSSPAAGADTQYF. The CDR3 DNA is TGTGCCAGCAGTTCCCCCGCGGCCGGCGCAGATACGCAGTATTTT.

The rearrangement joins TRBV7-2 to TRBJ1-2; D unclear. Germline V gene sequence: CDR1 SGHTA, CDR2 FQGNSA. V shed 3 bases and J shed 5 bases, with 10 bases lying between them. The CDR3 length is 13 residues. CDR3 coding DNA: TGTGCCAGCAGCTTTCTGAGCTCATATGGCTACACCTTC. This gives the protein CASSFLSSYGYTF.

The V call is TRBV14, the J call TRBJ1-5, with TRBD1 matching over 10 bases. The CDR3 has 16 amino acids. V trimming: 8 bases; J trimming: 3 bases; junction bases outside the gene matches: 10. Germline V gives CDR1 SGHDN, CDR2 FVKESK. The CDR3 nucleotides read TGTGCCAGCTCCTCCCGGGACAGGGGTATCAATCAGCCCCAGCATTTT. This sequence encodes CASSSRDRGINQPQHF.

The CDR3 here is CASSLGGHSGNTIYF. DNA for the CDR3: TGTGCCAGCAGTTTGGGCGGCCACTCTGGAAACACCATATATTTT. The V call is TRBV28, the J call TRBJ1-3; no definite D call. The germline gives CDR1 MDHEN, CDR2 SYDVKM. The length of the CDR3 is 15 residues. Trimming shortened V by 3 bases and J by 0 bases, and 9 bases separated the two germline ends.

The chain combines TRBV7-9 with TRBJ2-7; TRBD1 matches 7 bases. CDR3 length equals 13 residues. Per germline, CDR1 SEHNR and CDR2 FQNEAQ (reference sequence). V trimming: 7 bases; J trimming: 3 bases; junction bases outside the gene matches: 6. The CDR3 DNA is TGTGCCAGCACCAGGGACAGCAACTACGAGCAGTACTTC. Translation: CASTRDSNYEQYF.

CDR3 sequence (DNA): TGTGCCATCAGTGAACCCGGCGAGGTGAGCTCCTACGAGCAGTACTTC. Its translation: CAISEPGEVSSYEQYF. V gene TRBV10-3 combines with J gene TRBJ2-7; D is unresolved. This CDR3 region has 16 residues. Deletions cut 3 bases from V and 0 bases from J, with 15 bases between. In germline, CDR1 is ENHRY, CDR2 SYGVKD.

V and J are TRBV10-2 and TRBJ2-5, with 9 bases that match TRBD2. This CDR3 has 13 amino acids. Germline V gene sequence: CDR1 WSHSY, CDR2 SAAADI. The V and J ends lost 5 bases and 6 bases, in that order; junction bases with no gene match: 4. The CDR3 is CASSQSGGQTQYF. As DNA, the CDR3 is TGCGCCAGCAGTCAAAGCGGGGGGCAGACCCAGTACTTC.

The chain is built from TRBV9 and TRBJ2-5; the D call may be TRBD1 or TRBD2 (5 bases each). The germline V and J ends were trimmed by 4 bases and 7 bases, with 17 bases remaining between them. In germline, CDR1 is SGDLS, CDR2 YYNGEE. CDR3 size: 14 residues. CDR3 loop: CASSKQTGTGTQYF. DNA of the CDR3: TGTGCCAGCAGCAAACAGACCGGGACGGGGACCCAGTACTTC.

This sequence joins TRBV7-9 and TRBJ1-5; D gene ambiguous. CDR3 size: 13 residues. Germline lookup yields CDR1 SEHNR and CDR2 FQNEAQ (reference sequence). Trimming took off 1 base at V and 9 bases at J, with 10 bases between the two ends. CDR3 nucleotide sequence: TGTGCCAGCAGCTTAGGCGCCATGGGGCCCCAGCATTTT. Translating gives CASSLGAMGPQHF.

This chain links TRBV3-1 (or the pseudogene TRBV3-2) with TRBJ1-6, with D unclear. The CDR3 has 15 residues. V was cut by 0 bases and J by 6 bases, with 9 bases left in between. Germline loops: CDR1 LGHDT, CDR2 YNNKEL (reference sequence). This chain's CDR3 is CASSQERGVNSPLHF. CDR3 in DNA: TGTGCCAGCAGCCAAGAACGGGGAGTTAATTCACCCCTCCACTTT.

Turning to this clone: At the DNA level, this CDR3 is encoded by other sequences in the same sample as well. The chain recombines TRBV9 with TRBJ2-2; D gene uncertain. Germline V gene sequence: CDR1 SGDLS, CDR2 YYNGEE. The CDR3 runs to 14 residues. V lost 0 bases and J lost 1, with 4 bases in between. The CDR3 region is CASSVGVNTGELFF. The CDR3 DNA is TGTGCCAGCAGCGTAGGGGTGAACACCGGGGAGCTGTTTTTT.

This chain uses TRBV10-3 with TRBJ1-5, with D unresolved. This CDR3 contains 12 residues. Trimming took off 5 bases at V and 4 bases at J, with 6 bases between the two ends. CDR1 and CDR2 (germline): ENHRY, SYGVKD. CDR3 region: CAISQENQPQHF. The CDR3 DNA follows: TGTGCCATCAGTCAGGAGAATCAGCCCCAGCATTTT.

This chain uses TRBV29-1 with TRBJ2-1; either TRBD1 or TRBD2 may supply D (5 bases each). The germline V and J ends were trimmed by 4 bases and 3 bases, with 7 bases remaining between them. Germline CDR1 SQVTM, CDR2 ANQGSEA. The CDR3 extends over 12 amino acids. The CDR3 coding sequence is TGCAGCGTTGGGGGGAACTACAATGAGCAGTTCTTC. Protein product: CSVGGNYNEQFF.

The chain couples TRBV9 to TRBJ1-5; 7 nucleotides match TRBD1. The CDR3 runs to 16 residues. V lost 0 bases and J lost 1; bases outside the gene matches: 4. Germline loops: CDR1 SGDLS, CDR2 YYNGEE. The CDR3 coding sequence is TGTGCCAGCAGCGTAGGACCAGGGGGGAGCAATCAGCCCCAGCATTTT. Residues: CASSVGPGGSNQPQHF.

V usage is TRBV2 and J usage is TRBJ2-7, with 12 bases that match TRBD1. The CDR3 totals 14 residues. V was pared by 6 bases and J by 7 bases, with 7 bases of the junction left unmatched. Germline values: CDR1 SNHLY, CDR2 FYNNEI. The chain's CDR3 is CASSLGQGAWEQYF. The CDR3 DNA sequence: TGTGCCAGCAGCCTGGGACAGGGGGCATGGGAGCAGTACTTC.

Only a few counts were recorded for this clone. V gene TRBV5-1 combines with J gene TRBJ2-2; 10 nucleotides line up with TRBD1. With V trimmed by 0 bases and J by 6 bases, 8 bases remained unmatched. The length of the CDR3 is 17 residues. Looked up from germline, CDR1 is SGHRS and CDR2 is YFSETQ. The CDR3 DNA sequence: TGCGCCAGCAGCTTGGGCGACAGGGGGCTCTGGGCCGGGGAGCTGTTTTTT. The encoded protein is CASSLGDRGLWAGELFF.

This chain connects TRBV29-1 to TRBJ2-5, with a weak D call TRBD2 (7 bases). The CDR3 has 14 residues. From germline, CDR1 is SQVTM and CDR2 ANQGSEA. V was shortened by 8 bases and J by 5 bases, with 21 bases between the two germline ends. This chain's CDR3 is CSQGPGGELETQYF. The CDR3 DNA follows: TGCAGCCAGGGTCCGGGGGGCGAGTTGGAGACCCAGTACTTC.

The chain has TRBV27 and TRBJ1-5; D possibly corresponds to TRBD1 (6 bases). In germline, CDR1 is MNHEY, CDR2 SMNVEV (reference sequence). This CDR3 has 14 residues. V gave up 2 bases and J gave up 7 bases, with 12 bases separating them. CDR3 DNA sequence: TGTGCCAGCAGTTTAGTGGGGGCACGCCAGCCCCAGCATTTT. It is translated as CASSLVGARQPQHF.